The sequence of this TCR beta chain was determined in a study of regulatory T cells in long-lasting Graves disease. This CDR3 region has 16 residues. CDR1 and CDR2 from the germline V gene are SEHNR and FQNEAQ (reference sequence). Indicated time point: newly diagnosed GD, antithyroid drugs for less than 3 months. Generation of the TCR library employed RNA extracted from PBMCs. Overall study results and limits: Favored usage of TRBV28, TRBJ1-2 and TRBJ2-5 was recorded in persistent disease.

Building the TCR beta libraries relied on iRepertoire HTBI primers, and CDR3 regions underwent Arm-PCR. TCRdb re-analysed the multiplex PCR reads in MiXCR, keeping a single row per CDR3 protein. Of roughly 350,000 distinct CDR3 sequences in the sample, around 17% were seen once. This clonotype was counted between two and nine times. The antigen is unknown. At one boundary the junction diverges from the germline segment, which might be a read error. These records were also assigned to another study, of T cells in Graves' hyperthyroidism and ophthalmopathy. That source notes: Orbital computed tomography, thyroid ultrasound, serum thyroxine and TRAb, and clinical symptoms together informed the diagnoses. Ophthalmopathy got predicted by the model a median about 6.5 months before its onset.

The sequences come from peripheral blood mononuclear cells (PBMCs), collected at new diagnosis, from a patient treated with antithyroid drugs. The chain combines TRBV7-9 with TRBJ2-7, with D perhaps matching TRBD1 or TRBD2 (5 bases each). This TCR derives from a man aged 35-49 years with Graves disease. The CDR3 sequence is CAGSLDTGPSAYEQYF. In nucleotides, the CDR3 is TGTGCCGGCAGCTTAGATACGGGACCGTCGGCCTACGAGCAGTACTTC.